This entry lists 8 T cell receptor beta chains sequenced from one sample in a study of blood T cell repertoires in COVID-19. Libraries were prepared by immunoSEQ multiplex PCR; TCRdb keeps only in-frame clonotypes and omits some of them. The data hold 60,000 or so clones, with about 90% observed a single time. The source material was peripheral blood. Receptors originate from a human donor with active COVID-19. The donor label of this sample is uncertain.

The chain couples TRBV11-3 to TRBJ2-3; 13 nucleotides agree with TRBD2. CDR1 and CDR2 (germline): SGHNT, YENEEA. J was trimmed by 6 bases and V by 4 bases; bases with no gene match: 7. The CDR3 sequence is 16 residues long. Here the CDR3 reads CASSSGLAGAPDTQYF. The CDR3 DNA reads TGTGCCAGCAGCTCCGGACTAGCGGGGGCCCCCGATACGCAGTATTTT.

The chain recombines TRBV4-1 with TRBJ1-2; D ambiguous. Trimming pared 0 bases from V and 2 bases from J, leaving 13 bases between. CDR1 is MGHRA, CDR2 YSYEKL, per germline. The CDR3 has 16 residues. The CDR3 bases are TGCGCCAGCAGCCAAGATTCGTGGGCGGGGAACTATGGCTACACCTTC. This gives the protein CASSQDSWAGNYGYTF.

This clone has just a few counts. The chain combines TRBV28 with TRBJ2-7, with 7 bases matching TRBD2. CDR3 size: 15 residues. Trimming cost V 5 bases and J 4 bases; bases outside gene matches: 11. Germline values: CDR1 MDHEN, CDR2 SYDVKM. The CDR3 spells CASSALRAGLYEQYF. DNA for the CDR3: TGTGCCAGCAGTGCCTTGAGAGCGGGATTGTACGAGCAGTACTTC. Together with reference TRBV28 and TRBJ2-7, the CDR3 gives the full variable domain: DVKVTQSSRYLVKRTGEKVFLECVQDMDHENMFWYRQDPGLGLRLIYFSYDVKMKEKGDIPEGYSVSREKKERFSLILESASTNQTSMYLCASSALRAGLYEQYFGPGTRLTVT.

This chain links TRBV19 with TRBJ2-3, with a possible D match to TRBD1 (5 bases). This CDR3 contains 14 residues. Trimming removed 4 bases at V and 4 bases at J, with 12 bases between. CDR1 and CDR2 from the germline V gene are LNHDA and SQIVND (reference sequence). The CDR3, as DNA: TGTGCCAGTAGTAGCCAGGGTCTCGCAGATACGCAGTATTTT. Its protein product is CASSSQGLADTQYF.

The CDR3 sequence is CASSYGQGGYGYTF. In nucleotides, the CDR3 is TGTGCCAGCAGTTACGGACAGGGGGGCTATGGCTACACCTTC. The V call is TRBV6-5, the J call TRBJ1-2, with 10 positions matching TRBD1. Germline lookup yields CDR1 MNHEY and CDR2 SVGAGI. This CDR3 contains 14 residues. V lost 2 bases to trimming and J lost 4 bases; unmatched junction nucleotides: 1.

This clone was recorded once. The V and J genes are TRBV28 and TRBJ1-1; D is undetermined. CDR1 is MDHEN, CDR2 SYDVKM, per germline. The ends were cut back, 7 bases at V and 5 bases at J, with 20 bases in the middle. CDR3 length: 15 residues. The CDR3 DNA is TGTGCCAGCACCCCCCTATACAGACCAACAACTGAAGCTTTCTTT. Its protein is CASTPLYRPTTEAFF. The whole variable domain, filled in from reference TRBV28 and TRBJ1-1, reads DVKVTQSSRYLVKRTGEKVFLECVQDMDHENMFWYRQDPGLGLRLIYFSYDVKMKEKGDIPEGYSVSREKKERFSLILESASTNQTSMYLCASTPLYRPTTEAFFGQGTRLTVV.

The V and J genes are TRBV28 and TRBJ2-5, with 7 bases lining up with TRBD1. The trim removed 7 bases at V and 2 bases at J, leaving 10 bases unmatched. The V gene's germline CDR1 is MDHEN and CDR2 SYDVKM. The CDR3 totals 15 residues. The CDR3 sequence: CASTLNRGWQETQYF. Here the CDR3 DNA reads TGTGCCAGCACCCTAAACAGGGGTTGGCAAGAGACCCAGTACTTC.

The rearrangement joins TRBV7-8 to TRBJ2-1, with 7 bases aligning to TRBD2. This CDR3 region has 16 residues. Germline lookup yields CDR1 SGHVS and CDR2 FQNEAQ. V was clipped by 6 bases and J by 0 bases; unmatched bases: 8. The CDR3, as DNA: TGTGCCAGCAGTTTCTTCGGCGGGAGCTCCTACAATGAGCAGTTCTTC. As protein: CASSFFGGSSYNEQFF. Full variable domain (missing parts from reference TRBV7-8 and TRBJ2-1): GAGVSQSPRYKVAKRGQDVALRCDPISGHVSLFWYQQALGQGPEFLTYFQNEAQLDKSGLPSDRFFAERPEGSVSTLKIQRTQQEDSAVYLCASSFFGGSSYNEQFFGPGTRLTVL.